This TCR beta chain emerged from a study of OX40 agonist ivuxolimab in advanced cancers. Study background: In this trial design, patients received ivuxolimab intravenously at 0.01 to 10 mg/kg every 2 weeks. Overall study results and limits: At 0.1 to 3.0 mg/kg, CD4+ and CD8+ blood T cells expanded clonally by week 6. Low normalized T-cell clonal expansion also characterized some of the nonresponders.

Patients were excluded for autoimmune disease history or systemic immunosuppression. The repertoire was sequenced with immunoSEQ multiplex PCR; TCRdb's copy has only in-frame clones and lacks some. This table holds some 76,000 clones, around four fifths found once. V was pared by 0 bases and J by 7 bases, with 10 bases of the junction left unmatched. Germline values: CDR1 SGHRS, CDR2 YFSETQ. The CDR3 runs to 16 residues. Comment on this clone: Antigen: not known.

Sequences were derived from CD4+ or CD8+ T cells sorted from blood, sampled in a trial of the OX40 agonist ivuxolimab. The V call is TRBV5-1, the J call TRBJ2-1, with 7 bases matching TRBD2. The origin of this receptor is an adult with an advanced solid tumor such as melanoma, head and neck, liver or kidney cancer. CDR3 bases: TGCGCCAGCAGCTTGGGTGCAAGCGGGACGGGGAATGAGCAGTTCTTC. This sequence encodes CASSLGASGTGNEQFF.